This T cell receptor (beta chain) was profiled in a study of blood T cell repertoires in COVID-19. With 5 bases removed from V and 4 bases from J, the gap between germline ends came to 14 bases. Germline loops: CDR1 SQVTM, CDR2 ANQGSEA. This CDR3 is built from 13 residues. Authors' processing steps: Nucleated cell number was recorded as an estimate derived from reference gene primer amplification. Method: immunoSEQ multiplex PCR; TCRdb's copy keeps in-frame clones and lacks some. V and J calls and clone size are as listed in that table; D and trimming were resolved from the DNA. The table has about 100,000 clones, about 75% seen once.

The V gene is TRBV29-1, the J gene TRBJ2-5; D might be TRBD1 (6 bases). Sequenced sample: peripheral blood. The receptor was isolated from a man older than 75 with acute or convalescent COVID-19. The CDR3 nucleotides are TGCAGCGTTTCAATAGGGGGTGGAGAGACCCAGTACTTC. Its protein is CSVSIGGGETQYF.